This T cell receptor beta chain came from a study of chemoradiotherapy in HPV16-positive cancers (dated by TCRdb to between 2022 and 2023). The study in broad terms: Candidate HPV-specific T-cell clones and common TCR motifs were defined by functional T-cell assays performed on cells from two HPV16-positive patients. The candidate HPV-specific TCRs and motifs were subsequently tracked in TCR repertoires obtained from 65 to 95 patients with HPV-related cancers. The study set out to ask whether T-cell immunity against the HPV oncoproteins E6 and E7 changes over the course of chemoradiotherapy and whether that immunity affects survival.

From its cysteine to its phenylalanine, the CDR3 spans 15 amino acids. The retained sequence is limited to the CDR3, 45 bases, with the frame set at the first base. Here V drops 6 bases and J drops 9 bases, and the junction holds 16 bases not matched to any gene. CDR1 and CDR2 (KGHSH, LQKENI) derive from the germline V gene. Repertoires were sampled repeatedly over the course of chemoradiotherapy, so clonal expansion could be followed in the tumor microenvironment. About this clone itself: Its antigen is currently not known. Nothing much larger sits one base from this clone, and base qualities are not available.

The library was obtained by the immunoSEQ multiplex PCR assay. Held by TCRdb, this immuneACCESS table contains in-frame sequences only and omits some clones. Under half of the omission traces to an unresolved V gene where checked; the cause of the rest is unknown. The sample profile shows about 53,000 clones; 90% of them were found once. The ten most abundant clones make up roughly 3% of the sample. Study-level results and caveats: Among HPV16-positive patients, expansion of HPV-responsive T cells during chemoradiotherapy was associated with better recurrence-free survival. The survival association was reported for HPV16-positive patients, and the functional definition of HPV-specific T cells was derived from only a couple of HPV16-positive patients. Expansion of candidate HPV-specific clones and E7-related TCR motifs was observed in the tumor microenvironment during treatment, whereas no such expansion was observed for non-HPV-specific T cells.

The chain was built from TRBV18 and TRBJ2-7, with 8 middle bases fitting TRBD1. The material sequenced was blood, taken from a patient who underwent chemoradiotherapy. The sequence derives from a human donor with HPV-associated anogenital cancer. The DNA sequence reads TGTGCCAGCTCTCCCCCCGGGACAGGCCCCCGATGGCAGTACTTC. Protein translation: CASSPPGTGPRWQYF.